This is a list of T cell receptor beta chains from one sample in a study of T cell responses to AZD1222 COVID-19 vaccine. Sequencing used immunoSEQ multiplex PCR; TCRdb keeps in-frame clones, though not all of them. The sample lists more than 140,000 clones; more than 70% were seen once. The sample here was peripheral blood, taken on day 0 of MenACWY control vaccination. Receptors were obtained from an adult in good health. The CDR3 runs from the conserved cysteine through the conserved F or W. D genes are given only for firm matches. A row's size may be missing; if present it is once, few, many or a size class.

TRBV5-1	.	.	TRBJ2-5	TGCGCCAGCAGCTTGGCCGTCGGGGGGCTGGAGACCCAGTACTTC	CASSLAVGGLETQYF
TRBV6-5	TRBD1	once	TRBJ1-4	TGTGCCAGCAGTTACACAGGGGGCAATGAAAAACTGTTTTTT	CASSYTGGNEKLFF
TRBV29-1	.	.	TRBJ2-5	TGCAGCGTTGCGGGCACGGCGGAGACCCAGTACTTC	CSVAGTAETQYF
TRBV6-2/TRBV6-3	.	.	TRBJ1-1	TGTGCCAGCAGCGACATGGGCACTGAAGCTTTCTTT	CASSDMGTEAFF
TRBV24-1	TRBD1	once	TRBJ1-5	TGTGCCACCAGTGACCCACAGGGGGGGTTTAATCAGCCCCAGCATTTT	CATSDPQGGFNQPQHF
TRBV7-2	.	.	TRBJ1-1	TGTGCCAGCAGCTTATTCTCAGGGGAGAGAGCTTTCTTT	CASSLFSGERAFF
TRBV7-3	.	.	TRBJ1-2	TGTGCCAGCAGCGACCGGGAATCTCGGGGCTACACCTTC	CASSDRESRGYTF
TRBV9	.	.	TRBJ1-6	TGTGCCAGCAGCGACAGCGATTCACCCCTCCACTTT	CASSDSDSPLHF
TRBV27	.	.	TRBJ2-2	TGTGCCAGCAGTTTAATTCTCTCCCCCGGCATGACCGGGGAGCTGTTTTTT	CASSLILSPGMTGELFF
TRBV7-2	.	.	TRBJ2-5	TGTGCCAGCAGCTCCGGAACCCAAGCGGTTAAAGAGACCCAGTACTTC	CASSSGTQAVKETQYF
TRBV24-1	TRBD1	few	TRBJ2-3	TGTGCCACCAGTGACCACACCGACAGGGGGCACACAGATACGCAGTATTTT	CATSDHTDRGHTDTQYF
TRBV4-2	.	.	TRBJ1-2	TGTGCCAGCAGCCAAGATCAGAGCGGCGCGCAAGGCGGCTACACCTTC	CASSQDQSGAQGGYTF
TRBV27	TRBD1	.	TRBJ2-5	TGTGCCAGCAGTTTATCCAACCGGGACAGGGGAACAAAGACCCAGTACTTC	CASSLSNRDRGTKTQYF
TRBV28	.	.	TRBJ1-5	TGTGCCAGCAGGAAAACATCGAGGGGGCAGCCCCAGCATTTT	CASRKTSRGQPQHF
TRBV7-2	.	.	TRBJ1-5	TGTGCCAGCAGCCCCAGCGGCGGGGGTCAGCCCCAGCATTTT	CASSPSGGGQPQHF
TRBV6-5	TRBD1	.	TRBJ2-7	TGTGCCAGCAGCCAGGACAGGCCCTCCTACGAGCAGTACTTC	CASSQDRPSYEQYF
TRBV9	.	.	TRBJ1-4	TGTGCCAGCAGCAGGGGGGGAAATGAAAAACTGTTTTTT	CASSRGGNEKLFF
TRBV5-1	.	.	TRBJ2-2	TGCGCCAGCAGCCGGGACTTCAACACCGGGGAGCTGTTTTTT	CASSRDFNTGELFF
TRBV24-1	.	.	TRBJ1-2	TGTGCCACCAGTTATGGGGAAGACGGCTACACCTTC	CATSYGEDGYTF
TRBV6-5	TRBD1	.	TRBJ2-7	TGTGCCAGCAGTTACTCGACAGGGAGCTCTAATGACGAGCAGTACTTC	CASSYSTGSSNDEQYF
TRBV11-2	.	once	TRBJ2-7	TGTGCCAGCAGCTCCTTGATTACACCCATCGAGCAGTACTTC	CASSSLITPIEQYF
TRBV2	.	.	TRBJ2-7	TGTGCCAGCGTAGGGGGGGATAACTACGAGCAGTACTTC	CASVGGDNYEQYF
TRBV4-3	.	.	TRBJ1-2	TGCGCCAGCAGCCAATCCCGGGGCTATGGCTACACCTTC	CASSQSRGYGYTF
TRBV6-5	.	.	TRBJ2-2	TGTGCCAGCACCCTCTCCTACGGGGGCTCCGGGGAGCTGTTTTTT	CASTLSYGGSGELFF
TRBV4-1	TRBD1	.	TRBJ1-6	TGCGCCAGCAGTTGGACAGGGAGCTCCTATAATTCACCCCTCCACTTT	CASSWTGSSYNSPLHF
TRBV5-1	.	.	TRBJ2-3	TGCGCCACCAGCGCGGCAGATACGCAGTATTTT	CATSAADTQYF
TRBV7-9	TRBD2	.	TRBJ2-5	TGTGCCAGCAGCCTCAGGCCTAGCGGGGGGGCGCCCCAAGAGACCCAGTACTTC	CASSLRPSGGAPQETQYF
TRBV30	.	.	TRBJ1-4	TGTGCCTGGAGTCGTGGCCCTAATGAAAAACTGTTTTTT	CAWSRGPNEKLFF
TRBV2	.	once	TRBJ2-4	TGTGCCAGCGCCATTCTAAACATTCAGTACTTC	CASAILNIQYF
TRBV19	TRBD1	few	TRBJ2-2	TGTGCCAGTAGAAGGACAGGCCAGAACACCGGGGAGCTGTTTTTT	CASRRTGQNTGELFF
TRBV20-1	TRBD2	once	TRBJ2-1	TGCAGTGCTAGTACCCCTAGCGGGTCGTCCTACAATGAGCAGTTCTTC	CSASTPSGSSYNEQFF
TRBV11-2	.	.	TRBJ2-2	TGTGCCAGCAGCTTTGTAGGGATAGGGGGGGAGCTGTTTTTT	CASSFVGIGGELFF
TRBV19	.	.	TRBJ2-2	TGTGCCAGTAGTATTTCTGGCGGAGGGGCCGGGGAGCTGTTTTTT	CASSISGGGAGELFF
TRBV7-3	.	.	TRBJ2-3	TGTGCCAGCAGCTTAGGGGGTTTGGACACAGATACGCAGTATTTT	CASSLGGLDTDTQYF
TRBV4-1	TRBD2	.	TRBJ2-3	TGCGCCAGCAGCCAAGATATACAGCGGGGGGGCACAGATACGCAGTATTTT	CASSQDIQRGGTDTQYF
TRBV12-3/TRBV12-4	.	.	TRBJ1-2	TGTGCCAGCAGTTTCGGAGGGAGAGATGGCTACACCTTC	CASSFGGRDGYTF
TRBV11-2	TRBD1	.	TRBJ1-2	TGTGCCAGCAGCTTCGCGGCGCAGGGGGCAGGTGGCTACACCTTC	CASSFAAQGAGGYTF
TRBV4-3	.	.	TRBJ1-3	TGCGCCAGCAGCCAAGACGGAGCAGGGTACTCTGGAAACACCATATATTTT	CASSQDGAGYSGNTIYF
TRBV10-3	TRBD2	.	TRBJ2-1	TGTGCCATCAGTGAGTCCTCCGGGAGGAGTAATGAGCAGTTCTTC	CAISESSGRSNEQFF
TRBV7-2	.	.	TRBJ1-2	TGTGCCAACAGCTTAATGGCGGTTGGCTACACCTTC	CANSLMAVGYTF
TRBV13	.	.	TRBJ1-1	TGTGCCAGCAGCTTAGGCAAATGGGGCCCGGGCACTGAAGCTTTCTTT	CASSLGKWGPGTEAFF